Listed below are T cell receptor beta chains from one sample, sequenced in a study of vaccination and CD4 T cells after COVID-19. One entry per CDR3 protein, called by TCRdb with MiXCR from the PCR reads. The table shows about 5,200 distinct CDR3 sequences, with 25% occurring only once. No antigen has been identified for these receptors. The sequences come from CD4+ T cells from blood, cultured in vitro, collected after SARS-CoV-2 vaccination. Receptors were obtained from a human donor who had recovered from COVID-19. The CDR3 runs from the conserved cysteine through the conserved F or W. Fields, in order: V gene, D gene, clone size, J gene, CDR3 protein, CDR3 DNA. D genes are given only for firm matches. Not all rows give a size; the values are once, few, many and, for expanded clones, a class.

TRBV11-3	TRBD1	-	TRBJ1-2	CASSLGATGVGYTF	TGTGCCAGCAGCTTAGGGGCTACAGGGGTTGGCTACACCTTC
TRBV28	-	-	TRBJ1-1	CASRLPSGLLF	TGTGCCAGCAGATTACCCTCCGGGTTGCTCTTT
TRBV5-4	-	-	TRBJ2-2	CASSLNTGELFF	TGTGCCAGCAGTCTGAACACCGGGGAGCTGTTTTTT
TRBV10-3	TRBD1	-	TRBJ1-2	CAISEGDRGRGIGYGYTF	TGTGCCATCAGTGAAGGTGACAGGGGGCGGGGAATCGGCTATGGCTACACCTTC
TRBV19	-	few	TRBJ1-2	CASSSSSTGFGGGYTF	TGTGCCAGTAGCTCCTCCTCGACAGGCTTTGGAGGTGGCTACACCTTC
TRBV4-1	-	-	TRBJ1-1	CASRGPLKNTEAFF	TGCGCCAGCCGGGGGCCACTTAAGAACACTGAAGCTTTCTTT
TRBV4-1	TRBD1	once	TRBJ1-2	CASSREDRELRGYTF	TGCGCCAGCAGCCGAGAAGACAGGGAACTCCGTGGCTACACCTTC
TRBV20-1	-	-	TRBJ2-6	CSAYRTSSGANVLTF	TGCAGTGCGTACAGAACTTCCTCTGGGGCCAACGTCCTGACTTTC
TRBV19	TRBD2	few	TRBJ2-7	CASSIGWGGIHEQYF	TGTGCCAGTAGTATTGGTTGGGGAGGGATCCACGAGCAGTACTTC
TRBV7-8	-	few	TRBJ1-2	CASSALNREHYGYTF	TGTGCCAGCAGCGCGTTGAACAGGGAGCACTATGGCTACACCTTC
TRBV7-9	-	few	TRBJ2-5	CASSSATPLGGETQYF	TGTGCCAGCAGCTCAGCGACCCCCTTGGGGGGAGAGACCCAGTACTTC
TRBV12-3/TRBV12-4	TRBD1	-	TRBJ2-7	CASTTQDRVYEQYF	TGTGCCAGCACGACGCAAGACAGGGTCTACGAGCAGTACTTC
TRBV27	-	-	TRBJ2-5	CASSLSPRGVQETQYF	TGTGCCAGCAGTTTATCCCCCCGCGGGGTCCAAGAGACCCAGTACTTC
TRBV7-2	TRBD1	few	TRBJ2-7	CASSLVPATGSYEQYF	TGTGCCAGCAGCTTAGTCCCCGCGACAGGGAGCTACGAGCAGTACTTC
TRBV7-8	-	few	TRBJ2-1	CASSLVGGGYNEQFF	TGTGCCAGCAGCTTAGTAGGGGGGGGTTACAATGAGCAGTTCTTC
TRBV20-1	TRBD1	-	TRBJ2-7	CSATGTVDLGYEQYF	TGCAGTGCTACCGGGACAGTCGACCTCGGTTACGAGCAGTACTTC
TRBV7-9	-	few	TRBJ1-2	CASSLSGDEANYGYTF	TGTGCCAGCAGCTTATCAGGGGATGAGGCCAACTATGGCTACACCTTC
TRBV6-1	TRBD2	-	TRBJ2-3	CASTYPLAGGEYTQYF	TGTGCCAGCACCTACCCACTAGCGGGGGGCGAGTATACGCAGTATTTT
TRBV11-3	TRBD2	large	TRBJ2-7	CASSPGGVPYEQYF	TGTGCCAGCAGCCCCGGGGGGGTCCCCTACGAGCAGTACTTC
TRBV21-1	-	few	TRBJ2-5	CASGDYKGETQYF	TGTGCCAGCGGGGACTATAAGGGAGAGACCCAGTACTTC
TRBV4-3	-	few	TRBJ2-5	CASSQDVQHQETQYF	TGCGCCAGCAGCCAAGATGTACAGCACCAAGAGACCCAGTACTTC
TRBV6-5	-	medium-sized	TRBJ2-4	CASSYTRSGVGGKNIQYF	TGTGCCAGCAGTTACACCCGGTCAGGGGTGGGTGGCAAAAACATTCAGTACTTC
TRBV20-1	-	-	TRBJ1-2	CSARSQGGEYGYTF	TGCAGTGCTAGATCCCAGGGCGGAGAGTATGGCTACACCTTC
TRBV19	-	few	TRBJ1-5	CASGPFDDRNQPQHF	TGTGCCAGTGGCCCTTTTGACGACAGAAATCAGCCCCAGCATTTT
TRBV28	-	-	TRBJ1-1	CASSFLKGAANTEAFF	TGTGCCAGCAGTTTTTTGAAGGGTGCAGCGAACACTGAAGCTTTCTTT
TRBV7-3	TRBD1	few	TRBJ2-1	CASSLGGQGASGEQFF	TGTGCCAGCAGCTTAGGGGGACAGGGGGCCTCAGGTGAGCAGTTCTTC
TRBV20-1	-	medium-sized	TRBJ2-6	CSARDPRYHPGANVLTF	TGCAGTGCTAGAGATCCCCGGTACCATCCTGGGGCCAACGTCCTGACTTTC
TRBV4-2	-	medium-sized	TRBJ2-7	CASSQDRMAYEQYF	TGTGCCAGCAGCCAAGATCGGATGGCCTACGAGCAGTACTTC
TRBV20-1	TRBD1	-	TRBJ1-5	CSASRDRGYWTQHF	TGCAGTGCTAGTCGGGACAGGGGATATTGGACCCAGCATTTT
TRBV7-8	TRBD1	-	TRBJ1-2	CASSYSGGGNYGYTF	TGTGCCAGCAGCTACTCAGGGGGCGGCAACTATGGCTACACCTTC
TRBV7-2	TRBD1	-	TRBJ1-5	CASSAMRGGVSNQPQHF	TGTGCCAGCAGCGCCATGCGAGGGGGCGTGAGCAATCAGCCCCAGCATTTT
TRBV5-5	-	-	TRBJ2-5	CASSLQGLAETQYF	TGTGCCAGCAGCTTACAGGGATTAGCGGAGACCCAGTACTTC
TRBV19	TRBD1	-	TRBJ2-1	CASSRTGNEQFF	TGTGCCAGTAGCCGGACAGGGAATGAGCAGTTCTTC
TRBV6-1	TRBD2	-	TRBJ2-3	CASSEGLAPDTQYF	TGTGCCAGCAGTGAAGGACTAGCTCCAGATACGCAGTATTTT
TRBV7-2	TRBD1	medium-sized	TRBJ1-2	CASSPRGRGYTF	TGTGCCAGCAGCCCGAGGGGGCGCGGCTACACCTTC
TRBV19	TRBD2	few	TRBJ2-7	CASSSTSGTYEQYF	TGTGCCAGTAGTAGCACTAGCGGTACCTACGAGCAGTACTTC
TRBV7-3	TRBD1	few	TRBJ2-1	CASSSRDSLYNEQFF	TGTGCCAGCAGCTCCCGGGACAGTTTATACAATGAGCAGTTCTTC
TRBV6-1	TRBD2	few	TRBJ2-1	CASSEASGGAYNEQFF	TGTGCCAGCAGTGAAGCTAGCGGGGGCGCCTACAATGAGCAGTTCTTC
TRBV20-1	-	medium-sized	TRBJ1-5	CSARRRGNQPQHF	TGCAGTGCCAGGAGGCGAGGAAATCAGCCCCAGCATTTT
TRBV24-1	TRBD1	medium-sized	TRBJ2-7	CATKRQGLTYEQYF	TGTGCCACCAAGCGACAGGGGCTTACCTACGAGCAGTACTTC
TRBV7-9	-	few	TRBJ2-1	CASSLFRRAPNEQFF	TGTGCCAGCAGCTTATTCAGGCGGGCACCAAATGAGCAGTTCTTC
TRBV12-3/TRBV12-4	TRBD2	-	TRBJ2-1	CASSLGTSGGAAEQFF	TGTGCCAGCAGTCTCGGGACTAGCGGGGGGGCCGCTGAGCAGTTCTTC
TRBV20-1	TRBD1	medium-sized	TRBJ1-2	CSARDGQGAYGYTF	TGCAGTGCTAGAGATGGACAGGGGGCCTATGGCTACACCTTC
TRBV7-9	-	few	TRBJ1-2	CASSLSPGNYGYTF	TGTGCCAGCAGCTTATCACCAGGGAACTATGGCTACACCTTC
TRBV7-9	-	-	TRBJ2-3	CASRFGDRADTQYF	TGTGCCAGCAGGTTCGGGGATCGCGCAGATACGCAGTATTTT
TRBV2	-	-	TRBJ2-5	CASNDFGVGQETQYF	TGTGCCAGCAACGACTTCGGGGTGGGCCAAGAGACCCAGTACTTC
TRBV6-2/TRBV6-3	-	few	TRBJ2-7	CASRDHEQYF	TGTGCCAGTAGGGACCACGAGCAGTACTTC